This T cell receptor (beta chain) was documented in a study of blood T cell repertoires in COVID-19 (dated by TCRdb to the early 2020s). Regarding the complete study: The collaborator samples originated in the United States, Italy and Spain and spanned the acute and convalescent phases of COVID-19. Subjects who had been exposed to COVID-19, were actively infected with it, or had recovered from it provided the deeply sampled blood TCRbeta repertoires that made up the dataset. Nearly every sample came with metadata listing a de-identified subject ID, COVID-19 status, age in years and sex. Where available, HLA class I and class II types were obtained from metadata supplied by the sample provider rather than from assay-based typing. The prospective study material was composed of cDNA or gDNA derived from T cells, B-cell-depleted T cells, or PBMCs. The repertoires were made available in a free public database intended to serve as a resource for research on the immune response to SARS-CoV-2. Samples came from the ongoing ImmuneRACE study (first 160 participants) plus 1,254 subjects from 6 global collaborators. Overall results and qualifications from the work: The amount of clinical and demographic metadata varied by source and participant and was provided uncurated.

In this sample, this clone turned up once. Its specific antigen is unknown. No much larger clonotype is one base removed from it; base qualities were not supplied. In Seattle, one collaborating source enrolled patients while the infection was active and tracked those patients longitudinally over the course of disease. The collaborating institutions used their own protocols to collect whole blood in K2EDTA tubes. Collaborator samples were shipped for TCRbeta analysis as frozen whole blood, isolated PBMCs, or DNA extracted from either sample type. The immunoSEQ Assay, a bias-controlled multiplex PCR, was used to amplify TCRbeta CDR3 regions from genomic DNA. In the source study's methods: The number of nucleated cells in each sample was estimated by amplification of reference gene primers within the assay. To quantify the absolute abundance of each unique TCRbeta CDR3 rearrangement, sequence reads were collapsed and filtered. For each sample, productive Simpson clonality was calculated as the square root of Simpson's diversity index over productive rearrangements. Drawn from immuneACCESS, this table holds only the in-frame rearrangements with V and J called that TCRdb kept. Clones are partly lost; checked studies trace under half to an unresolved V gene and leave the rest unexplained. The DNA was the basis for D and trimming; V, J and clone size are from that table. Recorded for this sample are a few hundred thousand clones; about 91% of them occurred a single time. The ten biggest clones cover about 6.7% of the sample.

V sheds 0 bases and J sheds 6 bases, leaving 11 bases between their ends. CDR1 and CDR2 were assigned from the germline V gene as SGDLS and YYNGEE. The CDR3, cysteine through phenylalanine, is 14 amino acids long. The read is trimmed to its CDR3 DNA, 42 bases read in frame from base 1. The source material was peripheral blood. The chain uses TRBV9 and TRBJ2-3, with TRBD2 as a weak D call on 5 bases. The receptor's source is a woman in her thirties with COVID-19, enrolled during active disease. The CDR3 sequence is CASSVEIRGDTQYF. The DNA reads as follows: TGTGCCAGCAGCGTAGAGATTCGCGGGGATACGCAGTATTTT.